The rows below give T cell receptor beta chains drawn from one sample of a study of blood T cell repertoires in COVID-19. The assay was immunoSEQ multiplex PCR, and TCRdb's table has in-frame clones only and misses some. The sample records 150,000 to 200,000 clones, under 85% being singletons. Specimen: peripheral blood. These receptors were obtained from a man between 60 and 70 years old with active or convalescent COVID-19. The CDR3 runs from the conserved cysteine through the conserved F or W. A D gene is named only where the DNA matches it firmly. Expanded clones are given a class, and other clones once, few, many or no size at all.

D gene,J gene,clone size,V gene,CDR3 DNA,CDR3 protein
TRBD1,TRBJ1-1,-,TRBV18,TGTGCCAGCTCCCCAGACAGGGCTGGTGAAGCTTTCTTT,CASSPDRAGEAFF
TRBD1,TRBJ2-7,few,TRBV6-2/TRBV6-3,TGTGCCAGCAGTCCGACCCTACAGGGGCGCGAGCAGTACTTC,CASSPTLQGREQYF
TRBD1,TRBJ1-2,-,TRBV5-1,TGCGCCAGCACCGTGGAAGGGACAGGGACTAAGGGCTACACCTTC,CASTVEGTGTKGYTF
TRBD1,TRBJ1-1,-,TRBV6-2/TRBV6-3,TGTGCCAGCAGCGACCCACAGGGGAATGGGTTCACTGAAGCTTTCTTT,CASSDPQGNGFTEAFF
TRBD1,TRBJ2-7,-,TRBV9,TGTGCCAGCAGCGTGAACCCGGGACAGGGGAATAACGAGCAGTACTTC,CASSVNPGQGNNEQYF
TRBD1,TRBJ2-1,-,TRBV28,TGTGCCAGCAGTCCTCTCGGGACAGAGCTTTACAATGAGCAGTTCTTC,CASSPLGTELYNEQFF
TRBD2,TRBJ2-5,-,TRBV5-4,TGTGCCAGCAGGGAGGGACTAGCGGGGGCCCGGGAGACCCAGTACTTC,CASREGLAGARETQYF
-,TRBJ2-2,-,TRBV6-5,TGTGCCAGCAGTTACTTTATCCAGGGCCCCGGGGAGCTGTTTTTT,CASSYFIQGPGELFF
-,TRBJ1-4,-,TRBV20-1,TGCAGTGCTCAGGGGAATGAAAAACTGTTTTTT,CSAQGNEKLFF
-,TRBJ2-3,-,TRBV27,TGTGCCAGCAGTTTGTGGCAGACTAGCACAGATACGCAGTATTTT,CASSLWQTSTDTQYF
TRBD1,TRBJ1-1,-,TRBV28,TGTGCCAGCAGTTTAATTGGACAGGGCGCTGAAGCTTTCTTT,CASSLIGQGAEAFF
-,TRBJ2-7,-,TRBV28,TGTGCCAGCAGCCCCCCCCCAGGGAAGTCCCACGAGCAGTACTTC,CASSPPPGKSHEQYF
-,TRBJ1-2,-,TRBV20-1,TGCAGTGCCAAAAACTATGGCTACACCTTC,CSAKNYGYTF
TRBD2,TRBJ2-1,-,TRBV7-9,TGTGCCAGCATCCATCGGGGGGGCAATGAGCAGTTCTTC,CASIHRGGNEQFF
TRBD1,TRBJ1-1,-,TRBV6-5,TGTGCCAGCAGTCTGGTGCGACAGGGCTCTGAAGCTTTCTTT,CASSLVRQGSEAFF
-,TRBJ1-1,-,TRBV5-5,TGTGCCAGCAGCTTGGTGGGCAGGGCCACTGAAGCTTTCTTT,CASSLVGRATEAFF
-,TRBJ1-2,-,TRBV30,TGTGCCTGGAGTGTGGCGGGGAATGGCTACACCTTC,CAWSVAGNGYTF
TRBD1,TRBJ2-7,-,TRBV29-1,TGCAGCGTTGAGGGACAGTCTACGCTGTACGAGCAGTACTTC,CSVEGQSTLYEQYF
-,TRBJ2-1,-,TRBV28,TGTGCCAGCAGCCCCCCCTCGGGCAGGGTTTGGAATGAGCAGTTCTTC,CASSPPSGRVWNEQFF
-,TRBJ2-3,-,TRBV29-1,TGCAGCGTTGGGCCCCTAGCCCGGGGAGATACGCAGTATTTT,CSVGPLARGDTQYF
-,TRBJ2-3,-,TRBV10-3,TGTGCCATCAGTGAAAGGCCCCTTGGAGCAGATACGCAGTATTTT,CAISERPLGADTQYF
TRBD1,TRBJ1-2,-,TRBV28,TGTGCCAGCATGTTAGGACAGGGGAACTATGGCTACACCTTC,CASMLGQGNYGYTF
-,TRBJ1-5,-,TRBV7-9,TGTGCCAGCAGCCCCGAGTCCTCGGTTCAGCCCCAGCATTTT,CASSPESSVQPQHF
TRBD2,TRBJ2-1,once,TRBV19,TGTGCCAGTAGTATCCTAGCGGGAGTGGGTGAGCAGTTCTTC,CASSILAGVGEQFF
-,TRBJ2-7,-,TRBV19,TGTGCCAGTAGCCCGAGACTAGTATCCTACGAGCAGTACTTC,CASSPRLVSYEQYF
-,TRBJ1-4,once,TRBV11-3,TGTGCCAGCAGCTCCGGCGCGGGGGGAGAGCCGGAAAAACTGTTTTTT,CASSSGAGGEPEKLFF
-,TRBJ1-3,once,TRBV5-6,TGTGCCAGCAGCTTGAGTCCCGGGGACAACCTAAGGAACACCATATATTTT,CASSLSPGDNLRNTIYF
TRBD2,TRBJ2-5,-,TRBV20-1,TGCAGTGCTAGCTGGGAGGGGACCCAGTACTTC,CSASWEGTQYF
-,TRBJ2-2,-,TRBV15,TGTGCCACCAGTGAAGGGAGTAACACCGGGGAGCTGTTTTTT,CATSEGSNTGELFF
-,TRBJ1-5,-,TRBV5-1,TGCGCCAGCAGCCTACAGGGCGATCAGCCCCAGCATTTT,CASSLQGDQPQHF
-,TRBJ1-5,-,TRBV10-3,TGTGCCATCAGTGGGGGACACAATCAGCCCCAGCATTTT,CAISGGHNQPQHF
TRBD1,TRBJ1-3,-,TRBV18,TGTGCCAGCTCACCTCAGGGGGCATCTGGAAACACCATATATTTT,CASSPQGASGNTIYF
-,TRBJ2-7,-,TRBV11-2,TGTGCCAGCAGCTTAGGGGCAAGGCACTACGAGCAGTACTTC,CASSLGARHYEQYF
-,TRBJ2-2,-,TRBV6-6,TGTGCCAGCAGAATCGGCGGGGAGCTGTTTTTT,CASRIGGELFF
-,TRBJ1-1,-,TRBV18,TGTGCCAGCTCACCACGACAGAACACTGAAGCTTTCTTT,CASSPRQNTEAFF
-,TRBJ1-4,-,TRBV3-1/TRBV3-2,TGTGCCAGCAGCCAAGATTCGACGGCGGGTGAAAAACTGTTTTTT,CASSQDSTAGEKLFF
TRBD1,TRBJ1-1,-,TRBV7-3,TGTGCCAGCAGCTCTGGACAGGAGGGCACTGAAGCTTTCTTT,CASSSGQEGTEAFF
-,TRBJ2-5,-,TRBV2,TGTGCCAGCAATCCCGGCGGGGAGACCCAGTACTTC,CASNPGGETQYF
-,TRBJ2-7,-,TRBV20-1,TGCAGTGCTCTGGCGGACGAGCAGTACTTC,CSALADEQYF
TRBD2,TRBJ2-2,-,TRBV5-6,TGTGCCAGCAGCTTACCTAGCGGGAGCACCGGGGAGCTGTTTTTT,CASSLPSGSTGELFF
TRBD2,TRBJ2-5,-,TRBV6-5,TGTGCCAGCAGTCCCCGGACTAGCGGGAGTCAGACCCAGTACTTC,CASSPRTSGSQTQYF